A single sample is the source of the 15 T cell receptor beta chains below, sequenced in a study of cytomegalovirus exposure and HLA in healthy donors. PCR employed 60 Vbeta and 13 Jbeta primers. Using immunoSEQ multiplex PCR, the repertoire was profiled, and TCRdb retains in-frame clones only, with some absent. The table shows about 130,000 clones, with 78% occurring only once. Sequencing was performed on PBMCs. The receptors were gathered from a female donor in good health and CMV-seronegative.

The chain couples TRBV5-4 to TRBJ1-4; D unresolved. Germline values: CDR1 SGHNT, CDR2 YYREEE (reference sequence). The CDR3 extends over 16 amino acids. V gave up 0 bases and J gave up 3 bases, with 12 bases separating them. The CDR3 here is CASSLGGNSPNEKLFF. The CDR3 DNA follows: TGTGCCAGCAGCTTGGGTGGTAATAGTCCTAATGAAAAACTGTTTTTT.

Notes on this clone: Other DNA sequences in this specimen translate into the identical CDR3. This rearrangement joins TRBV5-1 to TRBJ1-2, with 11 bases identical to TRBD1. Germline CDR1 and CDR2: SGHRS and YFSETQ. The junction had 1 base not matched to a gene; V was cut back by 0 bases and J by 6 bases. The CDR3 is 14 residues long. CDR3 loop: CASSLGGQGDGYTF. The CDR3 DNA sequence: TGCGCCAGCAGCTTGGGGGGACAGGGGGATGGCTACACCTTC.

This clone was picked up a small number of times. This rearrangement joins TRBV5-1 to TRBJ1-1, with a weak D call TRBD1 (6 bases). The CDR3 has 13 amino acids. The V gene's germline CDR1 is SGHRS and CDR2 YFSETQ. Trimming shortened V by 6 bases and J by 3 bases, and 12 bases separated the two germline ends. Here the CDR3 DNA reads TGCGCCAGCACCACAGGGTCGGACACTGAAGCTTTCTTT. Residues: CASTTGSDTEAFF.

The CDR3 DNA follows: TGTGCCATCAGGGAGGGTCCCCAGGGTTACAATGAGCAGTTCTTC. Protein sequence: CAIREGPQGYNEQFF. The chain is built from TRBV10-3 and TRBJ2-1; weak D call: TRBD2 (6 bases). The CDR3 runs to 15 residues. Trimming removed 6 bases at V and 4 bases at J, with 16 bases between. Looked up from germline, CDR1 is ENHRY and CDR2 is SYGVKD.

The genes are TRBV30 and TRBJ2-7; TRBD2 agrees at 11 bases. Germline loops: CDR1 GTSNPN, CDR2 SVGIG (reference sequence). V was clipped by 3 bases and J by 2 bases; unmatched bases: 6. This CDR3 has 15 residues. CDR3 sequence (DNA): TGTGCCTGGAGGCGGACTAGCGGGCACCCCTACGAGCAGTACTTC. As protein: CAWRRTSGHPYEQYF.

This chain connects TRBV4-1 to TRBJ2-1, with 9 bases aligning to TRBD2. CDR3 length: 16 amino acids. CDR1 is MGHRA, CDR2 YSYEKL, per germline. V trimming: 1 base; J trimming: 4 bases; junction bases outside the gene matches: 5. The CDR3 protein is CASSQGGRAIYNEQFF. CDR3 coding DNA: TGCGCCAGCAGCCAAGGCGGGAGGGCCATATACAATGAGCAGTTCTTC.

This clone was counted a few times. The chain employs TRBV27 and TRBJ2-7; 8 nucleotides align to TRBD2. Germline V gene data show CDR1 as MNHEY and CDR2 as SMNVEV (reference sequence). The CDR3 is made up of 15 amino acids. V was clipped by 6 bases and J by 4 bases; unmatched bases: 11. The CDR3 sequence: CASRLQGAGAYEQYF. CDR3 bases: TGTGCCAGCAGGCTACAGGGAGCGGGAGCTTACGAGCAGTACTTC.

This chain connects TRBV4-2 to TRBJ2-6; 7 nucleotides align to TRBD1. CDR1 is LGHNA, CDR2 YNFKEQ, per germline. The CDR3 runs to 16 residues. V shed 4 bases and J 2 bases; nucleotides not matched to a gene: 5. CDR3 in amino acids: CASSRQQGTGANVLTF. The CDR3 nucleotides are TGTGCCAGCAGCCGGCAACAGGGGACTGGGGCCAACGTCCTGACTTTC.

The J gene is TRBJ2-3, the V gene TRBV6-5; tentatively, D is TRBD1 (5 bases). V was shortened by 3 bases and J by 2 bases, with 9 bases between the two germline ends. CDR3 size: 14 residues. Germline assignment: CDR1 MNHEY and CDR2 SVGAGI. The CDR3: CASSYRGYTDTQYF. Here the CDR3 DNA reads TGTGCCAGCAGTTATAGGGGTTACACAGATACGCAGTATTTT.

The V gene is TRBV28, the J gene TRBJ1-1; no clear D gene. The ends were cut back, 3 bases at V and 1 base at J, with 6 bases in the middle. The germline CDR1 and CDR2 sequences are MDHEN and SYDVKM. The CDR3 is 13 residues long. CDR3 DNA sequence: TGTGCCAGCAGTTTTATATCGAACACTGAAGCTTTCTTT. As protein: CASSFISNTEAFF.

The CDR3 DNA is TGTGCCACCAGCCCCTCTCCACGGGAAGCTGAAGCTTTCTTT. The encoded protein is CATSPSPREAEAFF. The gene calls are TRBV15 and TRBJ1-1; D call uncertain. This CDR3 is 14 amino acids long. V lost 5 bases and J 6 bases, leaving 16 bases between the germline ends. Germline V gives CDR1 LNHNV, CDR2 YYDKDF (reference sequence).

The chain is built from TRBV5-1 and TRBJ1-2, with 9 nucleotides matching TRBD1. In germline, CDR1 is SGHRS, CDR2 YFSETQ. The CDR3 has 13 amino acids. The J segment lost 8 bases and the V segment lost 3 bases, leaving 5 bases of the junction unmatched. As DNA, the CDR3 is TGCGCCAGCAGCTGGACAGGGGTAGAGGGCTACACCTTC. Translated, it gives CASSWTGVEGYTF.

This clone came up a few times. The chain couples TRBV6-1 to TRBJ2-7; 13 bases line up with TRBD2. V was clipped by 2 bases and J by 4 bases; unmatched bases: 2. Per the germline V gene, CDR1 is MNHNS and CDR2 is SASEGT. The CDR3 runs 15 residues. The CDR3 spells CASSELTSGRYEQYF. CDR3 coding DNA: TGTGCCAGCAGTGAACTGACTAGCGGGAGGTACGAGCAGTACTTC.

This chain connects TRBV19 to TRBJ2-5; TRBD2 aligns across 10 bases. CDR1 LNHDA and CDR2 SQIVND come from the germline V gene (reference sequence). The ends lost 5 bases at V and 3 bases at J; junction bases unmatched: 15. This CDR3 is 18 amino acids long. The chain's CDR3 is CASSYRLAGEGIKETQYF. The CDR3 DNA sequence: TGTGCCAGTAGTTATCGACTAGCGGGTGAGGGAATCAAAGAGACCCAGTACTTC. The complete variable domain, with remaining parts taken from reference TRBV19 and TRBJ2-5, reads DGGITQSPKYLFRKEGQNVTLSCEQNLNHDAMYWYRQDPGQGLRLIYYSQIVNDFQKGDIAEGYSVSREKKESFPLTVTSAQKNPTAFYLCASSYRLAGEGIKETQYFGPGTRLLVL.

The rearrangement links TRBV29-1 to TRBJ2-7, with a weak D call TRBD2 (5 bases). The germline gives CDR1 SQVTM, CDR2 ANQGSEA. V was pared by 0 bases and J by 0 bases, with 9 bases between. The CDR3 is 14 residues long. CDR3 nucleotide sequence: TGCAGCGTTGAAGATCGAGAGGGCTCCTACGAGCAGTACTTC. Protein product: CSVEDREGSYEQYF.